This T cell receptor (beta chain) comes out of a study of response to subunit inactivated influenza vaccine. Study-wide points: Each seasonal influenza vaccination recruits few new T cells, the authors suggested.

MiXCR was run by TCRdb on the RT-PCR reads, yielding one entry per CDR3 protein. The sample holds around 480,000 distinct CDR3 sequences; 11% are singletons and the top ten take approximately 12%. This clonotype occurred a few times. Its antigen is currently unknown. The sequencing here drew on PBMCs from blood, taken roughly 47 days after vaccination. This sequence originates from a man aged 50 to 60 who received an inactivated influenza vaccine.

This CDR3 is CASSETSGRSGELFF. The CDR3 nucleotides read TGTGCCAGCAGTGAAACTAGCGGGAGGTCAGGGGAGCTGTTTTTT. The rearrangement links TRBV2 to TRBJ2-2; 12 bases match TRBD2. V lost 2 bases to trimming and J lost 8 bases; unmatched junction nucleotides: 3. CDR1 and CDR2 (germline): SNHLY, FYNNEI. This CDR3 region has 15 residues.